The 20 T cell receptor beta chains below all came from one sample that was sequenced in a study of shared clonotypes between healthy human individuals. Clones were read by immunoSEQ multiplex PCR, and TCRdb kept only the in-frame ones, dropping some. The sample carries about 450,000 clones, around 79% recorded once. Input material: PBMCs. These receptors originate from a middle-aged woman in good health. Some clones in this sample may be carry-over from other donors' samples.

The CDR3 coding sequence is TGTGCCACCAGCAGCGCAGCGGGAGAGCAGTACTTC. Its translation is CATSSAAGEQYF. V gene TRBV15 combines with J gene TRBJ2-7; the match to TRBD2 covers 7 bases. Trimming removed 3 bases from V and 7 bases from J; junction bases left unmatched: 3. Per the germline V gene, CDR1 is LNHNV and CDR2 is YYDKDF (reference sequence). The CDR3 totals 12 residues.

This clone was seen more than once but under ten times. V is TRBV2 and J is TRBJ1-1; D is possibly TRBD1 (5 bases). CDR1 is SNHLY, CDR2 FYNNEI, per germline. Trimming took 6 bases from V and 3 from J, leaving 14 bases between them. This CDR3 spans 14 amino acids. CDR3 residues: CASRIQVGDTEAFF. DNA for the CDR3: TGTGCCAGCAGAATACAGGTCGGGGACACTGAAGCTTTCTTT.

This chain joins TRBV13 and TRBJ2-6; a weak D match, TRBD1 (6 bases). The germline gives CDR1 PRHDT, CDR2 FYEKMQ (reference sequence). The ends were cut back, 2 bases at V and 1 base at J, with 18 bases in the middle. The CDR3 consists of 19 residues. CDR3 nucleotides: TGTGCCAGCAGCTTATTCCAATCAGGGGATTCATCTGGGGCCAACGTCCTGACTTTC. Its protein is CASSLFQSGDSSGANVLTF.

The table lists this clone with a count of one. A read error is likely, as this CDR3 ends without the conserved phenylalanine or tryptophan. The DNA is left out, because the CDR3 cannot be placed on it with certainty; the CDR3 is given as TCRdb lists it. The rearrangement links TRBV3-1 (or the pseudogene TRBV3-2) to TRBJ1-2. Germline lookup yields CDR1 LGHDT and CDR2 YNNKEL (reference sequence). Including both end residues, the CDR3 is 9 amino acids long. The CDR3 protein is CASSQVGMV.

The chain carries TRBV7-8 and TRBJ2-1; 9 bases are a match to TRBD2. The V gene's germline CDR1 is SGHVS and CDR2 FQNEAQ. The V and J ends lost 5 bases and 9 bases, in that order; junction bases with no gene match: 11. The CDR3 sequence is 15 residues long. CDR3 coding DNA: TGTGCCAGCAGCCCCCCGCGCGGGAGGGCCAGTGAGCAGTTCTTC. Translated: CASSPPRGRASEQFF.

The rearrangement links TRBV19 to TRBJ2-5, with TRBD2 identical over 7 bases. The germline V gene has CDR1 LNHDA and CDR2 SQIVND (reference sequence). Germline trimming cut 3 bases from V and 4 bases from J; bases unmatched to any gene: 5. CDR3 length: 14 amino acids. CDR3 protein: CASSMRAGAETQYF. CDR3 DNA: TGTGCCAGTAGTATGCGCGCGGGAGCAGAGACCCAGTACTTC.

In this sample, this clone turned up a few times. J is TRBJ2-3 and V is TRBV11-2; possibly TRBD1 for D (5 bases). The CDR3 has 17 residues. The V gene lost 1 base and the J gene lost 0 bases, with 14 bases spanning the gap. Germline-derived CDR1 and CDR2 are SGHAT and FQNNGV. The CDR3 is CASSLAQGLSSTDTQYF. CDR3 in DNA: TGTGCCAGCAGCTTAGCCCAGGGTCTAAGTAGCACAGATACGCAGTATTTT.

In regard to this clone: This likely reflects a read error, since a far larger clone is one base away. This CDR3 is also generated by other DNA sequences in the sample. V usage is TRBV9 and J usage is TRBJ1-1; TRBD1 might be the D (6 bases). Germline CDR1 and CDR2: SGDLS and YYNGEE. This CDR3 region has 15 residues. The DNA for the CDR3 is TGTGCCAGCAGCGTTTCCGGGGACATGAACACCGAAGCTTTCTTT. It codes for CASSVSGDMNTEAFF.

This clone was detected only once. This chain joins TRBV7-8 and TRBJ2-1; 7 nucleotides line up with TRBD2. From germline, CDR1 is SGHVS and CDR2 FQNEAQ. The V gene end was trimmed by 5 bases and the J gene end by 0 bases; junction bases not matched to a gene: 7. This CDR3 spans 16 amino acids. As DNA, the CDR3 is TGTGCCAGCAGCACGACTAGCCTCAGCTCCTACAATGAGCAGTTCTTC. Amino acids: CASSTTSLSSYNEQFF.

V usage is TRBV7-2 and J usage is TRBJ1-5; D possibly corresponds to TRBD1 (6 bases). Germline V gene sequence: CDR1 SGHTA, CDR2 FQGNSA. Trimming took 3 bases from V and 6 from J, leaving 12 bases between them. This CDR3 has 14 amino acids. CDR3 protein: CASSFRGGPQPQHF. The CDR3 coding sequence is TGTGCCAGCAGCTTTAGGGGGGGGCCTCAGCCCCAGCATTTT.

This chain connects TRBV6-5 to TRBJ1-2, with D tentatively TRBD1 (6 bases). Trimming cost V 0 bases and J 2 bases, with 13 bases left between them. There are 16 residues in the CDR3. CDR1 is MNHEY, CDR2 SVGAGI, per germline. CDR3 DNA sequence: TGTGCCAGCAGTTACTCGTGGCCAGGACAGAACTATGGCTACACCTTC. It encodes CASSYSWPGQNYGYTF.

This clone has at least ten counts. Other DNA sequences in this sample translate to the same CDR3. The chain uses TRBV29-1 and TRBJ2-1; TRBD2 agrees at 11 bases. The CDR3 has 17 residues. The germline V gene has CDR1 SQVTM and CDR2 ANQGSEA. V shed 1 base, J shed 3 bases, and the junction held 8 bases outside the gene matches. CDR3 loop: CSVEGFAGTSGYNEQFF. The CDR3 DNA sequence: TGCAGCGTTGAAGGGTTCGCAGGGACTAGCGGCTACAATGAGCAGTTCTTC.

The chain joins TRBV19 to TRBJ2-1; D unresolved. Germline loops: CDR1 LNHDA, CDR2 SQIVND (reference sequence). The germline V and J ends were trimmed by 0 bases and 6 bases, with 6 bases remaining between them. The CDR3 loop spans 13 amino acids. This chain's CDR3 is CASSIDFGNEQFF. In DNA form, the CDR3 reads TGTGCCAGTAGTATAGATTTCGGCAATGAGCAGTTCTTC.

This clone was counted only a few times. The gene calls are TRBV7-6 and TRBJ2-7, with TRBD1 as a possible D gene (6 bases). This CDR3 comprises 13 residues. CDR1 and CDR2 (germline): SGHVS, FNYEAQ. The germline V and J ends were trimmed by 7 bases and 1 base, with 11 bases remaining between them. This chain's CDR3 is CASTQGSSYEQYF. In nucleotides, the CDR3 is TGTGCCAGCACACAGGGCTCTTCCTACGAGCAGTACTTC.

The chain combines TRBV4-1 with TRBJ2-1, with 11 bases fitting TRBD2. In germline, CDR1 is MGHRA, CDR2 YSYEKL. V lost 3 bases and J lost 9; bases outside the gene matches: 10. The CDR3 runs 16 residues. The CDR3 region is CASSHPSSGRTFEQFF. CDR3 nucleotides: TGCGCCAGCAGCCACCCTTCTAGCGGGAGGACATTTGAGCAGTTCTTC.

This clone was counted ten times or more. V usage is TRBV27 and J usage is TRBJ2-7; a weak D match, TRBD2 (5 bases). CDR1 is MNHEY, CDR2 SMNVEV, per germline (reference sequence). This CDR3 has 13 residues. V was cut by 6 bases and J by 5 bases, with 14 bases left in between. The CDR3 bases are TGTGCCAGCAGGGGTAGGACTGGCCACGAGCAGTACTTC. The encoded protein is CASRGRTGHEQYF.

The CDR3 is CASSPDRLNNYGYTF. The CDR3 bases are TGTGCCAGCAGCCCCGACAGACTCAATAACTATGGCTACACCTTC. The chain employs TRBV11-1 and TRBJ1-2; possibly TRBD1 for D (5 bases). This CDR3 comprises 15 residues. Germline loops: CDR1 SGHAT, CDR2 FQDESV (reference sequence). The ends were cut back, 5 bases at V and 1 base at J, with 14 bases in the middle. The full variable domain, completed using reference TRBV11-1 and TRBJ1-2, is EAEVAQSPRYKITEKSQAVAFWCDPISGHATLYWYRQILGQGPELLVQFQDESVVDDSQLPKDRFSAERLKGVDSTLKIQPAELGDSAMYLCASSPDRLNNYGYTFGSGTRLTVV.

The J gene is TRBJ2-5, the V gene TRBV2; 13 positions match TRBD2. The CDR3 loop spans 16 amino acids. V dropped 6 bases and J dropped 2; count of bases not matched to a gene: 6. Germline lookup yields CDR1 SNHLY and CDR2 FYNNEI. The chain's CDR3 is CASSPGLAGPQETQYF. DNA of the CDR3: TGTGCCAGCAGCCCGGGACTAGCGGGACCACAAGAGACCCAGTACTTC.

The rearrangement links TRBV7-9 to TRBJ2-7; 9 bases fit TRBD2. Germline values: CDR1 SEHNR, CDR2 FQNEAQ (reference sequence). Unmatched junction bases numbered 12, after V lost 0 bases and J lost 3 bases. This CDR3 comprises 18 residues. The CDR3 here is CASSLALEGLAGSYEQYF. The CDR3 nucleotides read TGTGCCAGCAGCTTAGCCCTAGAGGGTCTAGCGGGGAGCTACGAGCAGTACTTC.

The rearrangement uses TRBV19 and TRBJ2-2; D remains ambiguous. From germline, CDR1 is LNHDA and CDR2 SQIVND (reference sequence). The CDR3 covers 10 residues. V dropped 8 bases and J dropped 3 bases, with 1 base sitting between them. The CDR3 loop reads CASDTGELFF. DNA for the CDR3: TGTGCCAGTGACACCGGGGAGCTGTTTTTT.